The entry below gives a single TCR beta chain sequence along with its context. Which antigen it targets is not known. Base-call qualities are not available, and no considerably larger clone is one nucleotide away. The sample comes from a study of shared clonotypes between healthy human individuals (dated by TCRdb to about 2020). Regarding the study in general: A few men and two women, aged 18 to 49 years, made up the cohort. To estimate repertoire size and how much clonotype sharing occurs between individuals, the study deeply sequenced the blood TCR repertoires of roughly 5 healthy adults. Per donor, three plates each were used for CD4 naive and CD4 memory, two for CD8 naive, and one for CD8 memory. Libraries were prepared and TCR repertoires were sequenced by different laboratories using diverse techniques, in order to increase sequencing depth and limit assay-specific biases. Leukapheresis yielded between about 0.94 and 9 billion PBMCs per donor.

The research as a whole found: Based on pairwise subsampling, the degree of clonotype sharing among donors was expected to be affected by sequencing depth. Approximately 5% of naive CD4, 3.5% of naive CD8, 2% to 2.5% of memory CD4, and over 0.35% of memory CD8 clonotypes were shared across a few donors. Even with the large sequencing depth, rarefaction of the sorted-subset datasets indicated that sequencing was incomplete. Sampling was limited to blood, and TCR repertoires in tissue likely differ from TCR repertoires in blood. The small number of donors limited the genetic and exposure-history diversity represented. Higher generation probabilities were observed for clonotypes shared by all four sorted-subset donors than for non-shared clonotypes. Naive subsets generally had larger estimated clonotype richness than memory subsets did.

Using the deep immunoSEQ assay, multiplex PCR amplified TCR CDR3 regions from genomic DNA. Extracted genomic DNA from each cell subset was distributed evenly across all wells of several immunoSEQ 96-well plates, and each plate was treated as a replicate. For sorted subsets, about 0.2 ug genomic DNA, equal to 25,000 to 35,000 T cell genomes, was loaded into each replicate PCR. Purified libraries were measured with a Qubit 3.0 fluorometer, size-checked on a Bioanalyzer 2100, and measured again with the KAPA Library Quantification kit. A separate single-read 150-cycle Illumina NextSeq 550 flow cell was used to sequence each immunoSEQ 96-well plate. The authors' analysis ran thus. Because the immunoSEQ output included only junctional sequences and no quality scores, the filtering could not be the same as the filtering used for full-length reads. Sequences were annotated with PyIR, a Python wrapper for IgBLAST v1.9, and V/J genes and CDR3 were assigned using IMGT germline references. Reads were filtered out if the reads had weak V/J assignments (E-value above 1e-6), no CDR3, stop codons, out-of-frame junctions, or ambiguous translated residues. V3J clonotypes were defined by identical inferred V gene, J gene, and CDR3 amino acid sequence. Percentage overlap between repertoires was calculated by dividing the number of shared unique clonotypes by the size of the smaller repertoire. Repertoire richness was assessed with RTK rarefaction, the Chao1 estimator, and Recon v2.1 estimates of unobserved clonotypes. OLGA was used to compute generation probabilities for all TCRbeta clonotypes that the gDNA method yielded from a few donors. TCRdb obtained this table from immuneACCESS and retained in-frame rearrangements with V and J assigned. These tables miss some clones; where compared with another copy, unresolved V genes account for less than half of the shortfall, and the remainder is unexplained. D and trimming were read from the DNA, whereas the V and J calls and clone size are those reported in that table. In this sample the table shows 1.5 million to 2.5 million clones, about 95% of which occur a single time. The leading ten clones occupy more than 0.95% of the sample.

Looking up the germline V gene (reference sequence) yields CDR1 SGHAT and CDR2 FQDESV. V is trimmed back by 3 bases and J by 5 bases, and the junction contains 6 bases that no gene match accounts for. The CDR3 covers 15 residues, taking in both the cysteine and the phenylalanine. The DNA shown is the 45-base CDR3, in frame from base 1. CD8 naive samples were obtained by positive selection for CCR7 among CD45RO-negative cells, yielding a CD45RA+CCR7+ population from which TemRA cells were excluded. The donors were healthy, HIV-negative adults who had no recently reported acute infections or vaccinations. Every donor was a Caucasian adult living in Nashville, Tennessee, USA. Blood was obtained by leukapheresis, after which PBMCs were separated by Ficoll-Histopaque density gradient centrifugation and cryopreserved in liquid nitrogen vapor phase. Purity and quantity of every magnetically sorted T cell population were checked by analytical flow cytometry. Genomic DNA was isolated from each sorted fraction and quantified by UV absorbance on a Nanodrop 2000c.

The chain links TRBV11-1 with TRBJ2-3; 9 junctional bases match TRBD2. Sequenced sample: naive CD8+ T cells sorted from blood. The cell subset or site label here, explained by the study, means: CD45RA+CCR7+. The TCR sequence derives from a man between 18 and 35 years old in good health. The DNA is TGTGCCAGCAGCTTGCGGGGGGGCCGGGAAGATACGCAGTATTTT. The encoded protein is CASSLRGGREDTQYF.